This TCR beta chain was retrieved from a study of T cell clonality in common variable immunodeficiency. Control and CVID samples contributed equal amounts of genomic DNA. Profiling relied on immunoSEQ multiplex PCR, and the TCRdb table lists in-frame clones only, not all of them. The sample was found to contain 40,000 to 65,000 clones, and every one recurs. The CDR3 totals 13 residues. CDR1 SNHLY and CDR2 FYNNEI come from the germline V gene. Overall study results and limits: CVID patient heterogeneity limited repertoire-clinical complication correlations.

About this clone itself: Its target is not known. One end of the junction varies from germline; a read error may be responsible. The read stops 3 residues short of the end of the CDR3; the missing end is completed from the germline J gene. In the same sample, other DNA sequences code for this CDR3.

Specimen: peripheral blood mononuclear cells. This clonotype originated in a person aged 18-70 years in good health. This chain links TRBV2 with TRBJ1-3; a weak D match, TRBD1 (6 bases). CDR3 bases read: TGTGCCAGCAAAAGGACAGAAGGAAACACG. It translates to CASKRTEGNT. The entire CDR3 protein reads CASKRTEGNTIYF.